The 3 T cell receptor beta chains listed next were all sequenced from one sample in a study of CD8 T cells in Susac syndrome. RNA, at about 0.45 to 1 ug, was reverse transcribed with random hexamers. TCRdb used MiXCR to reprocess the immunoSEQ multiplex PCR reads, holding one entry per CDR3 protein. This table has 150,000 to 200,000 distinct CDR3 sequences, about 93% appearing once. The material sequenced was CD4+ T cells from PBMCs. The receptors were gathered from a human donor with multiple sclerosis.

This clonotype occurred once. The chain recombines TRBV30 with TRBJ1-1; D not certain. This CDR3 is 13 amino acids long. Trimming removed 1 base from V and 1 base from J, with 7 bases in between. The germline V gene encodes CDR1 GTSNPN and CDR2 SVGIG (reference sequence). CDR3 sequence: CAWSGRANTEAFF. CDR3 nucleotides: TGTGCCTGGAGTGGGAGGGCGAACACTGAAGCTTTCTTT.

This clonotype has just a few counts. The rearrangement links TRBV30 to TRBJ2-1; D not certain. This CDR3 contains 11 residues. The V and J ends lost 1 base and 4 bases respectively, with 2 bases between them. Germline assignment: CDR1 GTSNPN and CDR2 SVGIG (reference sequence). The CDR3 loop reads CAWSGYNEQFF. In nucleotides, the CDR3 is TGTGCCTGGAGTGGTTACAATGAGCAGTTCTTC.

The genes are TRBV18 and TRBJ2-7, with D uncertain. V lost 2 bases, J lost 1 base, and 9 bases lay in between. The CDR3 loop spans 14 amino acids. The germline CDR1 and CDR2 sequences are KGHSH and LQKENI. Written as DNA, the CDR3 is TGTGCCAGCTCACCAGTTCAGGCGTCCTACGAGCAGTACTTC. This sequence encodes CASSPVQASYEQYF.